A single sample is the source of the 19 T cell receptor beta chains below, sequenced in a study of T cell responses to AZD1222 COVID-19 vaccine listed by TCRdb under 2021. The intended sense of this specimen's time point label: baseline before first vaccination. The library was made by the immunoSEQ multiplex PCR assay. TCRdb holds this immuneACCESS table with in-frame rearrangements only. Some clones are missing; in checked studies, unresolved V genes explain under half, and the rest has no known cause. Across this sample there are roughly 120,000 clones, with 91% seen only once. In total, the top ten clones hold 5% to 5.5% of the sample. The sample here was peripheral blood, taken on day 0 of AZD1222 vaccination. The receptors stem from an adult in good health.

This chain uses TRBV3-1 (or the pseudogene TRBV3-2) with TRBJ1-1, with a possible D match to TRBD1 (5 bases). The ends were cut back, 2 bases at V and 4 bases at J, with 14 bases in the middle. This CDR3 has 15 residues. The germline V gene encodes CDR1 LGHDT and CDR2 YNNKEL (reference sequence). CDR3 bases: TGTGCCAGCAGCCAATCGGGACCTGGGAGCACTGAAGCTTTCTTT. It encodes CASSQSGPGSTEAFF.

The chain joins TRBV30 to TRBJ1-5; no clear D. The CDR3 runs 15 residues. Germline assignment: CDR1 GTSNPN and CDR2 SVGIG (reference sequence). Between the trimmed V and J ends, which lost 5 bases and 3 bases, there was a span of 17 bases. The CDR3: CAWGRTNVLNQPQHF. CDR3 DNA: TGTGCCTGGGGAAGGACGAACGTCCTCAATCAGCCCCAGCATTTT.

This clone was found once. The chain has TRBV5-1 and TRBJ2-2; 7 positions agree with TRBD2. Losses at the gene ends were 3 bases for V and 4 bases for J; bases not matched to a gene: 9. Germline V gene sequence: CDR1 SGHRS, CDR2 YFSETQ. The length of the CDR3 is 16 residues. Written as DNA, the CDR3 is TGCGCCAGCAGCTCTCTCCAACGGGAGGTCACCGGGGAGCTGTTTTTT. As protein: CASSSLQREVTGELFF.

This chain uses TRBV5-8 with TRBJ2-7; 8 bases are a match to TRBD1. Germline CDR1 and CDR2: SGHTS and YDEGEE. The CDR3 covers 15 residues. Unmatched junction bases numbered 7, after V lost 4 bases and J lost 1 base. CDR3 residues: CASSIRTGFSYEQYF. The CDR3, as DNA: TGTGCCAGCAGCATTCGGACAGGGTTTTCCTACGAGCAGTACTTC.

The chain is built from TRBV5-6 and TRBJ2-3, with unresolved D. CDR1 is SGHDT and CDR2 is YYEEEE in the germline V gene. Trimming took off 0 bases at V and 3 bases at J, with 8 bases between the two ends. This CDR3 has 14 residues. CDR3 coding DNA: TGTGCCAGCAGCTTGGCGTACCGAACAGATACGCAGTATTTT. It is translated as CASSLAYRTDTQYF. The full variable domain, its missing parts supplied by reference TRBV5-6 and TRBJ2-3, is DAGVTQSPTHLIKTRGQQVTLRCSPKSGHDTVSWYQQALGQGPQFIFQYYEEEERQRGNFPDRFSGHQFPNYSSELNVNALLLGDSALYLCASSLAYRTDTQYFGPGTRLTVL.

This chain joins TRBV9 and TRBJ2-7; 9 bases are shared with TRBD2. Trimming took 4 bases from V and 7 from J; bases not matched to a gene: 12. In germline, CDR1 is SGDLS, CDR2 YYNGEE. The CDR3 has 15 amino acids. CDR3 sequence (DNA): TGTGCCAGCAGCCCAACAGCGGGAGGTGTGGGGGAGCAGTACTTC. As protein: CASSPTAGGVGEQYF.

A single count supports this clone. The chain uses TRBV7-2 and TRBJ1-2; D is possibly TRBD1 (6 bases). Per germline, CDR1 SGHTA and CDR2 FQGNSA. V shed 1 base and J shed 8 bases, with 17 bases lying between them. The CDR3 length is 15 residues. The CDR3 loop is CASSLDGGGYKGYTF. The DNA of the CDR3 is TGTGCCAGCAGCTTAGACGGCGGGGGCTATAAGGGCTACACCTTC.

The genes are TRBV6-5 and TRBJ1-1; D is undetermined. The CDR3 totals 14 residues. Trimming removed 3 bases from V and 2 bases from J, with 10 bases in between. CDR1 is MNHEY and CDR2 is SVGAGI in the germline V gene. CDR3 amino acids: CASSYSYSNTEAFF. DNA for the CDR3: TGTGCCAGCAGTTATTCGTACAGCAACACTGAAGCTTTCTTT.

The rearrangement joins TRBV5-1 to TRBJ2-3; tentatively, D is TRBD1 (6 bases). There are 15 residues in the CDR3. Per the germline V gene, CDR1 is SGHRS and CDR2 is YFSETQ. With 4 bases removed from V and 0 bases from J, the gap between germline ends came to 12 bases. The DNA of the CDR3 is TGCGCCAGCAGCGGGACATCTTCTAGCACAGATACGCAGTATTTT. It translates to CASSGTSSSTDTQYF. Variable domain in full (rest from reference TRBV5-1 and TRBJ2-3): KAGVTQTPRYLIKTRGQQVTLSCSPISGHRSVSWYQQTPGQGLQFLFEYFSETQRNKGNFPGRFSGRQFSNSRSEMNVSTLELGDSALYLCASSGTSSSTDTQYFGPGTRLTVL.

This chain connects TRBV18 to TRBJ2-1, with D possibly being TRBD1 (5 bases). V gave up 2 bases and J gave up 6 bases, with 11 bases separating them. Germline lookup yields CDR1 KGHSH and CDR2 LQKENI. The CDR3 is made up of 14 amino acids. CDR3: CASSPVQTANEQFF. In nucleotides, the CDR3 is TGTGCCAGCTCACCAGTGCAGACAGCCAATGAGCAGTTCTTC.

This clone was found once. The rearrangement links TRBV6-6 to TRBJ1-2; 7 positions match TRBD1. The CDR3 totals 14 residues. With 6 bases clipped from V and 2 bases from J, the junction kept 6 bases outside the gene matches. From germline, CDR1 is MNHNY and CDR2 SVGAGI (reference sequence). CDR3: CASSFPQGNYGYTF. DNA for the CDR3: TGTGCCAGCAGCTTTCCACAGGGGAACTATGGCTACACCTTC.

In this sample, this clone turned up once. The chain uses TRBV9 and TRBJ1-1; D unresolved. V dropped 4 bases and J dropped 6 bases, with 13 bases sitting between them. Germline CDR1 SGDLS, CDR2 YYNGEE. The CDR3 consists of 13 residues. The CDR3 DNA reads as TGTGCCAGCAGCCCAGTAACAAGAGCTGAAGCTTTCTTT. This codes for CASSPVTRAEAFF.

The chain joins TRBV6-5 to TRBJ1-2, with D possibly matching TRBD1 (5 bases). This CDR3 has 13 residues. Germline CDR1 is MNHEY and CDR2 is SVGAGI. Trimming took 5 bases from V and 4 from J, leaving 11 bases between them. The chain's CDR3 is CASSLAGSYGYTF. The DNA for the CDR3 is TGTGCCAGCAGTCTCGCAGGGAGCTATGGCTACACCTTC.

This clone has only one observation. The chain uses TRBV5-1 and TRBJ2-7; no firm D call. CDR3 length: 13 residues. The germline gives CDR1 SGHRS, CDR2 YFSETQ. V lost 5 bases and J 3 bases, leaving 12 bases between the germline ends. DNA of the CDR3: TGCGCCAGCAGGCGCACCTCCGACTACGAGCAGTACTTC. Translating gives CASRRTSDYEQYF.

This chain connects TRBV7-8 to TRBJ1-2, with D possibly being TRBD1 (5 bases). This CDR3 spans 14 amino acids. Germline lookup yields CDR1 SGHVS and CDR2 FQNEAQ. Trimming took off 1 base at V and 4 bases at J, with 10 bases between the two ends. DNA for the CDR3: TGTGCCAGCAGCTTAGGGCCAGGGACCTATGGCTACACCTTC. It yields the protein CASSLGPGTYGYTF.

The chain is built from TRBV7-2 and TRBJ1-5; maybe TRBD1 (6 bases). This CDR3 is built from 15 residues. Trimming stripped 6 bases from V and 4 bases from J, with 16 bases between. CDR1 and CDR2 from the germline V gene are SGHTA and FQGNSA. The chain's CDR3 is CASSRTGQGNQPQHF. For the CDR3, the DNA is TGTGCCAGCAGTCGCACAGGCCAGGGGAATCAGCCCCAGCATTTT.

V and J are TRBV18 and TRBJ1-4, with TRBD1 identical over 7 bases. Germline V gives CDR1 KGHSH, CDR2 LQKENI. The CDR3 length is 14 residues. The ends lost 3 bases at V and 8 bases at J; junction bases unmatched: 6. The DNA of the CDR3 is TGTGCCAGCTCACCCCGACAGGGTTCGGAAAAACTGTTTTTT. This encodes CASSPRQGSEKLFF.

About this clone: Compared with germline, one end of the junction differs, possibly owing to a read error. The V gene is TRBV9, the J gene TRBJ2-7, with D tentatively TRBD1 (7 bases). This CDR3 spans 14 amino acids. The germline V gene encodes CDR1 SGDLS and CDR2 YYNGEE. CDR3 loop: CASNPTGDSDEQYF. The CDR3 bases are TGTGCCAGCAACCCAACAGGGGACTCCGACGAGCAGTACTTC.

In the case of this clone: The same CDR3 is also encoded by other DNA sequences in this sample. J is TRBJ1-1 and V is TRBV6-5, with no clear D. The CDR3 spans 14 residues. Trimming took 0 bases from V and 0 from J, leaving 5 bases between them. Germline CDR1 is MNHEY and CDR2 is SVGAGI. The CDR3 nucleotides read TGTGCCAGCAGTTACTCCACAGTGAACACTGAAGCTTTCTTT. This codes for CASSYSTVNTEAFF.